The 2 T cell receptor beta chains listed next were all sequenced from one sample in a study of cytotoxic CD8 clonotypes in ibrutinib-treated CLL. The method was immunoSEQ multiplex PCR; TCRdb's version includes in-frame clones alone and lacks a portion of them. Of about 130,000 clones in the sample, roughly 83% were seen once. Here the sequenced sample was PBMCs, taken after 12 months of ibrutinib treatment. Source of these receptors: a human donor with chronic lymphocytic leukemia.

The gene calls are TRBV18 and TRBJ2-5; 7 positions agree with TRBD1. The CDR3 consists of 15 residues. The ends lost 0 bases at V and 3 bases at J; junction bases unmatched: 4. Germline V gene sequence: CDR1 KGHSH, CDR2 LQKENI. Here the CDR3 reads CASSPPTGIKETQYF. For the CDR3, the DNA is TGTGCCAGCTCACCACCGACAGGGATTAAAGAGACCCAGTACTTC.

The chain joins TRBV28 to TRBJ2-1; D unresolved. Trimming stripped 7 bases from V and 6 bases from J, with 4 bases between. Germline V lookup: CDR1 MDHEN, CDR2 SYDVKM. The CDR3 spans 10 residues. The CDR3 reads CASKGNEQFF. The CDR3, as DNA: TGTGCCAGCAAGGGCAATGAGCAGTTCTTC.